This T cell receptor beta chain was captured in a study of T-cell memory formation after mild COVID-19. Study at large: The study found TCR clusters largely donor specific.

With regard to this clonotype: What it recognizes is unknown.

Findings and limits, study-wide: Several responding clones turned up in pre-infection memory, indicating that cross-reactive memory may have taken part.

The germline gives CDR1 DFQATT, CDR2 SNEGSKA (reference sequence). This CDR3 is built from 12 residues. One entry per CDR3 protein, called by TCRdb with MiXCR from the 5' RACE reads. The table records 500,000 to 550,000 distinct CDR3 sequences, around 21% of them present only once. The genes are TRBV20-1 and TRBJ2-5; 9 bases fit TRBD2. This receptor was identified in an adult woman who had mild COVID-19 (a few samples of this study predate the infection). Cell type and time point are not known. Material: PBMCs or a T cell subset sorted from them (not recorded which). The CDR3 protein is CSPSGVKETQYF. In DNA form, the CDR3 reads TGCAGCCCTAGCGGGGTAAAAGAGACCCAGTACTTC.